The source of this T cell receptor beta chain is a study of T cells expressing NK-cell markers. At the level of the study: CD3+CD56+NKG2C+, CD3+CD56+NKG2C- and CD3+CD56-NKG2C+ T cells, once sorted, supplied the TCR beta repertoires.

TCRdb reprocessed the 5' RACE reads and keeps a single row for each CDR3 protein, giving no DNA. Its listing shows some 460,000 distinct CDR3 sequences. The CDR3 covers 15 residues. Germline V gives CDR1 MNHEY, CDR2 SVGAGI. Material: blood T cells: a sorted CD56 or NKG2C T cell subset, CD4+ or CD8+ T cells, or bulk PBMC T cells (not recorded which). This sequence was found in a woman aged 50 to 60 in good health. The V and J genes are TRBV6-5 and TRBJ2-1. CDR3 loop: CASSYSQFGTSEQFF.